Listed here are 8 T cell receptor beta chains from one sample, sequenced in a study of blood T cells in healthy people across ages. A second PCR, run for roughly 7 to 11 cycles, used a sample-barcoded 5' primer plus a J-beta primer mix. TCRdb fed the 5' RACE reads into MiXCR, producing one record per CDR3 protein. The table has about 750,000 distinct CDR3 sequences, 50% to 65% seen once. The sequenced sample consisted of blood. The receptor source for this set is a man older than 75 in good health.

This clonotype appeared once. The gene calls are TRBV14 and TRBJ1-2; no reliable D call. The CDR3 totals 15 residues. CDR1 and CDR2 (germline): SGHDN, FVKESK. The V and J ends lost 4 bases and 8 bases respectively, with 20 bases between them. The CDR3 loop is CASSPSGPTRRGYTF. CDR3 nucleotide sequence: TGTGCCAGCAGCCCAAGTGGACCCACCCGAAGAGGCTACACCTTC.

The gene calls are TRBV20-1 and TRBJ2-5; unclear D gene. The germline gives CDR1 DFQATT, CDR2 SNEGSKA (reference sequence). CDR3 length: 12 residues. The V and J ends lost 3 bases and 5 bases respectively, with 10 bases between them. The CDR3 DNA is TGCAGTGCTAGCGATGGTGTGGAGACCCAGTACTTC. This translates into CSASDGVETQYF.

The chain employs TRBV29-1 and TRBJ2-2; D might be TRBD2 (5 bases). Trimming took 7 bases from V and 7 from J, leaving 10 bases between them. Germline V lookup: CDR1 SQVTM, CDR2 ANQGSEA. The CDR3 has 11 amino acids. The CDR3 DNA is TGCAGCGGAGGGTTCGGCGGGGAGCTGTTTTTT. This encodes CSGGFGGELFF.

The chain has TRBV2 and TRBJ2-7; no clear D gene. V lost 6 bases to trimming and J lost 0 bases, with 15 bases between them. Germline CDR1 and CDR2: SNHLY and FYNNEI. The CDR3 sequence is 15 residues long. The CDR3 nucleotides read TGTGCCAGCAGCTCCGAGGCGGTTTCCTCCTACGAGCAGTACTTC. It encodes CASSSEAVSSYEQYF. Complete variable domain (other parts from reference TRBV2 and TRBJ2-7): EPEVTQTPSHQVTQMGQEVILRCVPISNHLYFYWYRQILGQKVEFLVSFYNNEISEKSEIFDDQFSVERPDGSNFTLKIRSTKLEDSAMYFCASSSEAVSSYEQYFGPGTRLTVT.

A word on this clonotype: A much larger clone differs from this one at a single base, so this may be a read error. V and J are TRBV9 and TRBJ1-6; D uncertain. This CDR3 is 14 amino acids long. The V gene's germline CDR1 is SGDLS and CDR2 YYNGEE. The CDR3 reads CASSVRGLGSLLHF. The CDR3 DNA follows: TGTGCCAGCAGCGTGCGAGGGCTGGGGTCACTCCTCCACTTT.

This clonotype was seen a handful of times. Here the CDR3 DNA reads TGCAGCGTTGACGACAGGGGGACTAACTATGGCTACACCTTC. Translation gives CSVDDRGTNYGYTF. The chain carries TRBV29-1 and TRBJ1-2; 9 positions agree with TRBD1. V lost 3 bases and J lost 0; bases outside the gene matches: 2. CDR3 length: 14 amino acids. Germline assignment: CDR1 SQVTM and CDR2 ANQGSEA.

This clonotype has only a few counts. The chain links TRBV20-1 to TRBJ2-5; 7 bases map to TRBD2. The CDR3 has 13 amino acids. V dropped 3 bases and J dropped 3; count of bases not matched to a gene: 4. CDR1 and CDR2 (germline): DFQATT, SNEGSKA (reference sequence). This chain's CDR3 is CSARLLAEETQYF. Written as DNA, the CDR3 is TGCAGTGCTAGGCTCCTAGCGGAAGAGACCCAGTACTTC.

This clonotype was seen a handful of times. V and J are TRBV7-2 and TRBJ2-3; D is possibly TRBD1 or TRBD2 (5 bases each). This CDR3 contains 15 residues. Germline CDR1 and CDR2: SGHTA and FQGNSA. The V and J ends lost 3 bases and 4 bases respectively, with 14 bases between them. CDR3 amino acids: CASSLSQGVSDTQYF. The DNA for the CDR3 is TGTGCCAGCAGCTTGAGTCAGGGAGTTTCAGATACGCAGTATTTT.